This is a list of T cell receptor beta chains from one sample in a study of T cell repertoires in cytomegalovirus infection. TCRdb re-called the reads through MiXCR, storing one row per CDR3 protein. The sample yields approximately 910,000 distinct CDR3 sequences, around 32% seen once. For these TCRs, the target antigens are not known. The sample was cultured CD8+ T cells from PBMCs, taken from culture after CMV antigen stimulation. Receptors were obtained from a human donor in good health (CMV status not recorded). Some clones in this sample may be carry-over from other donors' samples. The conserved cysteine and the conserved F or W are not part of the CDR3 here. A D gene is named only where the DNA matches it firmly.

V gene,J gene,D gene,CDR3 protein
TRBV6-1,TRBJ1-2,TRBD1,ASSEGTGALGYGYT
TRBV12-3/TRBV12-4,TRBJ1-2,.,ASSIDGYT
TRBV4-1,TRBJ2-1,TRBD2,ASSQAGGINEQF
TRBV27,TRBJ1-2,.,ASATIYGYT
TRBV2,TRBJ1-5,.,ASSVEGSYSNQPQH
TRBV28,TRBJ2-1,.,ASRQGPLREQF
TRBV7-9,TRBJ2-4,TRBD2,ASSPLAGGTLNIQY
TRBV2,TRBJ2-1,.,ASRDTDGNGQF
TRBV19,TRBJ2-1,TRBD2,ASRLAGGPDGSSYNEQF
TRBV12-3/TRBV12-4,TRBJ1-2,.,ASSSLGASNYGYT